This T cell receptor beta chain derives from a study of regulatory T cells in long-lasting Graves disease. Study conclusions and caveats: Relative to newly diagnosed Graves' patients, persistent ones had lower TCR diversity. TRBV28, TRBJ1-2 and TRBJ2-5 were segments that persistent disease favored. Small sample size may have lowered accuracy.

This clonotype has a count of ten or more. The target antigen is unknown. Time point given: persistent/refractory GD, antithyroid drugs over 5 years with positive TRAb. Scientists built the TCR library using RNA that was extracted from PBMCs. The V gene's germline CDR1 is DFQATT and CDR2 SNEGSKA (reference sequence). V gave up 3 bases and J gave up 4 bases; unmatched junction bases: 7. CDR3 length: 14 residues. HTBI primers from iRepertoire and Arm-PCR of CDR3 regions yielded the TCR beta libraries. Authors' processing steps: Across the samples, identification revealed some 59 TRBV and around 14 TRBJ segments. MiXCR, run by TCRdb on the multiplex PCR reads, gives a single entry per CDR3 protein. The V and J calls here are based on TCRdb, not the publication. Among a few hundred thousand distinct CDR3 sequences listed, around 20% were seen once.

The V gene is TRBV20-1, the J gene TRBJ2-7, with 9 bases lining up with TRBD2. This receptor was taken from a female donor with Graves disease. Specimen: peripheral blood mononuclear cells (PBMCs), collected when the disease was refractory, from a patient treated with antithyroid drugs. CDR3 protein: CSASPPSGMYEQYF. DNA for the CDR3: TGCAGTGCTAGTCCCCCTAGCGGGATGTACGAGCAGTACTTC.